The subject of this entry is one T cell receptor beta chain. The target antigen is unknown. This sample is drawn from a study of beta chain features in type 1 diabetes. Findings and caveats of the study: There was a moderate but significant shortening of TCRB CDR3s in all four CD4+ subsets of Type 1 diabetes patients.

Germline CDR1 LNHDA, CDR2 SQIVND (reference sequence). The CDR3 runs 13 residues. All of the isolated RNA was reverse transcribed, so expressed TCRB transcripts were sequenced. Sequencing was performed with immunoSEQ multiplex PCR; in TCRdb, only in-frame clones are kept and a portion is missing. The profile shows under 300,000 clones, 27% of them singletons. Material: central memory CD4+ T cells from blood. The chain is built from TRBV19 and TRBJ2-5; possible D gene TRBD2, 5 bases. The end of the DNA aligns better with TRBJ2-7, so the J call may be wrong. The receptor's source is a man aged 30 to 45 in good health. CDR3 nucleotide sequence: TGTGCCAGTAGTGTAAACTCGGGGAACGAGCAGTACTTC. Its translation is CASSVNSGNEQYF.